This T cell receptor beta chain emerged from a study of vaccination effects on CD4 cells after COVID-19 (dated by TCRdb to the early 2020s). Concerning the study at large: Participants received two doses of either the BNT162b2 or the mRNA-1273 mRNA SARS-CoV-2 vaccine. SARS-CoV-2 spike-specific CD4+ TCR repertoires were compared before and after mRNA vaccination in COVID-19 convalescent patients and in infection-naive vaccine recipients. The full study included roughly 11 COVID-19 convalescent patients and a handful of SARS-CoV-2-naive healthy vaccine recipients. Cultures from other donors in the study were sequenced with the Oncomine TCR Beta short-read assay on an Illumina iSeq 100.

Here is what the overall study found, with its caveats: Limitations of the study were the small number of convalescent patients and the absence of early post-infection timepoints. Clones induced by infection and clones induced by vaccination both contracted markedly at late timepoints after vaccination, which fits with T cell responses waning over time. Among healthy vaccine recipients, nearly all vaccine-induced clones were SARS-CoV-2 mono-reactive, and only 1 of 255 was cross-reactive with common cold coronaviruses.

In the ViraFEST assay, PBMC were stimulated with viral peptide pools, and antigen-specific CD4+ T cell clonotypes were then identified by expansion using TCR sequencing. After 10 to 11 days of culture, CD4+ T cells were isolated with the EasySep CD4+ T cell isolation kit. Negative nucleocapsid antibody results before and after vaccination confirmed that the healthy vaccine recipients had no prior SARS-CoV-2 infection. About 2 million PBMC per well were cultured in IMDM with about 4.8% human AB serum, about 9.4 IU/ml IL-2 and gentamicin, plus 10 ug/ml peptides. On days 3 and 7, half of the culture medium was replaced with fresh IL-2-containing medium. Unless noted otherwise, every peptide stimulation condition was cultured in triplicate wells. PBMC were separated from whole blood using Ficoll-Paque Plus gradient centrifugation and were then either cryopreserved at -140C or used fresh. The overlapping peptide pools covered the spike proteins of SARS-CoV-2 and of the common cold coronaviruses HCoV-NL63, HCoV-OC43 and HCoV-229E. The QIAamp micro DNA kit was used to extract genomic DNA from the cultured CD4+ T cells.

CDR1 is given as LGHDT and CDR2 as YNNKEL, both from the germline V gene (reference sequence). The CDR3 numbers 15 residues from cysteine through phenylalanine. The retained sequence is limited to the CDR3, 45 bases, with the frame set at the first base. Relative to germline, V is 0 bases shorter and J is 3 bases shorter, with 11 bases between their ends. In its sample, this clone was seen a few times. Its antigen specificity is not known. Nothing much larger sits one base from this clone, and base qualities are not available. Library preparation was by the immunoSEQ multiplex PCR assay. TCR beta CDR3 sequencing was performed on DNA from the cultured, isolated CD4+ T cells. On the study's bioinformatics: Non-productive TCR sequences were removed and reads were trimmed to the CDR3 region, keeping CDR3s of at least 7 amino acids. The MANAFEST web app was used to identify antigen-specific clonotypes by comparing expansion in peptide wells with expansion in reference cultures. To be called positive, a clone needed expansion at FDR<0.05 compared with the reference and with all other wells, an odds ratio greater than 5, and a frequency greater than 0.1% in two replicate wells. Cross-reactive clonotypes were defined as significantly expanded in SARS-CoV-2 spike wells and in at least one common cold coronavirus spike condition. Levenshtein distance calculated with the stringdist R package was used to assess CDR3 similarity, and unrooted trees were constructed with ape in R 3.6.1. Held by TCRdb, this immuneACCESS table contains in-frame sequences only and omits some clones. Under half of the omission traces to an unresolved V gene where checked; the cause of the rest is unknown. V and J calls and clone size are as listed in that table; D and trimming were resolved from the DNA. The sample records about 63,000 clones, 60% to 80% of which are singletons. The ten largest clones represent roughly 4% of the sample.

The clonotype originates from a human donor who received a COVID-19 vaccine. Recombination joined TRBV3-1 (or the pseudogene TRBV3-2) with TRBJ1-2, with the D gene too uncertain to name. This specimen consisted of CD4+ T cells from PBMCs cultured with HCoV-OC43 spike peptides, obtained before COVID-19 vaccination. The label giving this sample's cell subset or site can be read as: HCoV-OC43 spike overlapping peptide pool stimulation. CDR3 loop: CASSQEGRADYGYTF. The DNA sequence follows: TGTGCCAGCAGCCAAGAAGGTAGGGCGGACTATGGCTACACCTTC.